A selection of T cell receptor beta chains follows, all from one sample in a study of response to subunit inactivated influenza vaccine. One entry per CDR3 protein results from TCRdb running MiXCR on the RT-PCR reads. Among hundreds of thousands of distinct CDR3 sequences listed, 7.6% were seen once. Sequenced material: PBMCs from blood, taken around 25 months after vaccination. These TCRs come from a man aged 50 to 75 who received an inactivated influenza vaccine. Both conserved end residues are trimmed from each CDR3. Clone size, where shown, is once, few, many, or a class for clones that have expanded.

clone_size	v_call	j_call	cdr3_aa
few	TRBV14	TRBJ2-7	ASSQGNLYEQY
few	TRBV4-1	TRBJ1-5	ASSPGQGAGGNQPQH
-	TRBV7-7	TRBJ2-4	ASSLEGQIKNIQY
-	TRBV29-1	TRBJ2-5	SARGLAQETQY
few	TRBV4-1	TRBJ2-1	ASSQDRQGMIMDEQF
many	TRBV7-9	TRBJ2-3	ASSSSDTQY
few	TRBV7-8	TRBJ2-2	ASSPRRSYTGELF
-	TRBV25-1	TRBJ2-7	ASGVGDEQY
many	TRBV18	TRBJ1-4	ASSPGANEKLF
few	TRBV7-2	TRBJ1-1	ASSQSDRYTEAF
few	TRBV15	TRBJ2-7	ATSRDLYVDRVNEQY
many	TRBV20-1	TRBJ1-5	SARVRVSNQPQH
-	TRBV2	TRBJ2-3	ASCRAGVMVDTQY
-	TRBV10-3	TRBJ2-1	AIRGGNEGISYNEQF
-	TRBV4-3	TRBJ2-7	ASSQERSYYEQY
-	TRBV9	TRBJ2-1	ASSGGLAGGNEQF
many	TRBV7-2	TRBJ1-2	ASSLTGSYGYT
few	TRBV6-5	TRBJ1-6	ASSYSLGQGAKILALH
few	TRBV7-9	TRBJ2-5	ASSLASVRLN
-	TRBV4-2	TRBJ2-5	ASSQQEETQY
-	TRBV4-3	TRBJ2-3	ASSHTSRDTSTQY
-	TRBV11-1	TRBJ2-1	ASSLAIPRGGSKNNEQF
few	TRBV25-1	TRBJ2-1	ASSENSGVSERNEQF
few	TRBV10-3	TRBJ1-5	AISEGNQPQH
-	TRBV6-2/TRBV6-3	TRBJ1-1	ASKVQARLSTEAF
many	TRBV15	TRBJ1-1	ATSRDWGYTEAF
many	TRBV11-2	TRBJ2-2	ASSLDGAGVSSGELF
few	TRBV20-1	TRBJ1-5	SAIQGAQPQH
-	TRBV9	TRBJ2-3	ASSSGTSGRADTDTQY
-	TRBV4-3	TRBJ2-6	ASSQQVRGRTSGANVLT
-	TRBV5-1	TRBJ1-2	ASSPFQGHGYT
-	TRBV7-2	TRBJ2-7	ASSLGATSGSEQY
-	TRBV5-1	TRBJ1-5	ASSPSGTAHQPQH
-	TRBV11-2	TRBJ2-1	ASSNPGQGNEQF
-	TRBV29-1	TRBJ2-5	SVGLAGQTQY
many	TRBV20-1	TRBJ2-7	SSRSPTGVYEQY
many	TRBV7-9	TRBJ2-1	ASSSETAKQF
few	TRBV3-1	TRBJ2-2	ASSQVFTGELF
-	TRBV7-2	TRBJ2-1	ASSRTGTSGGEQF
few	TRBV18	TRBJ1-2	ASSPQTGGYYGYT
many	TRBV10-3	TRBJ2-7	AISESKGRSSYEQY
-	TRBV19	TRBJ2-2	ASTSTGGGLTGELF
-	TRBV10-3	TRBJ1-6	AISESVAQGSYNSPLH
-	TRBV9	TRBJ2-1	ASSIRLGFDEQF
-	TRBV6-2/TRBV6-3	TRBJ1-1	ASRTPFWDGNTEAF
many	TRBV10-2	TRBJ2-5	ASSESGETQY
few	TRBV7-9	TRBJ2-2	ASGPPGLAAGELF
-	TRBV5-6	TRBJ1-1	ASKGQGRGTEAF
-	TRBV4-1	TRBJ2-2	ASRTQFGELF
-	TRBV11-2	TRBJ2-7	ASTLPNPPYEQY
-	TRBV7-9	TRBJ2-7	ASTGGGTVYEQY
many	TRBV7-2	TRBJ1-1	ASSLERGRYTEAF
-	TRBV3-1	TRBJ2-3	ASSPTRSILTDTQY
-	TRBV11-3	TRBJ2-2	ASSPTGHGELF
many	TRBV12-3/TRBV12-4	TRBJ2-7	ASSLLGGADLSYEQY
few	TRBV5-1	TRBJ2-3	ASSLARGNTQY
few	TRBV20-1	TRBJ2-1	SASRGIYNEQF
few	TRBV27	TRBJ2-1	ASSSPQGTNSYNEQF